In its sample, the clone carrying this T cell receptor (beta chain) was seen a few times. In the original processing: Estimation of nucleated cell counts was performed using reference gene primer amplification. TCRdb keeps only in-frame clones here, not all; method: immunoSEQ multiplex PCR. V and J calls plus clone size are reproduced from that table; the DNA served to infer D and trimming. The table lists roughly 150,000 clones, approximately 95% of them singletons. The data were taken from a study of blood T cell repertoires in COVID-19. For the study at large: The United States, Italy and Spain provided the acute and convalescent COVID-19 samples. PBMCs, B-cell-depleted T cells, or T cells were the source of the cDNA or gDNA that made up the material.

Seattle enrolled patients during active infection and tracked them longitudinally. Germline V gene lookup returns CDR1 SGHDN and CDR2 FVKESK. Trimming cost V 1 base and J 1 base, with 11 bases left between them. The CDR3 has 16 amino acids. The rearrangement uses TRBV14 and TRBJ1-3; D uncertain. The receptor was derived from a woman aged 60-75 years with COVID-19, enrolled during active disease. The specimen sequenced was peripheral blood. The CDR3 loop is CASSQVGSWSGNTIYF. The CDR3 region has the DNA TGTGCCAGCAGCCAAGTAGGGAGTTGGTCTGGAAACACCATATATTTT.